A selection of T cell receptor beta chains follows, all from one sample in a study of radiotherapy plus CTLA-4 blockade in lung cancer. TCRdb's table, derived via immunoSEQ multiplex PCR, lists solely in-frame clones and lacks some. The table records 45,000 to 55,000 clones, approximately 91% of them present only once. The specimen comprised peripheral blood, sampled from a patient treated with radiotherapy plus ipilimumab. These receptors were taken from a human donor with non-small cell lung cancer whose response to radiotherapy plus ipilimumab could not be evaluated. Both conserved end residues are part of each CDR3. Each record gives: V gene, D gene, clone size, J gene, CDR3 DNA, CDR3 protein. D genes are given only for firm matches. Only part of the rows carry a size: once, few, many, or a class if the clone is expanded.

TRBV7-2	NA	NA	TRBJ2-5	TGTGCCAGCAGCTTAGGATTGGCCAGGTGGGAGACCCAGTACTTC	CASSLGLARWETQYF
TRBV5-6	NA	NA	TRBJ2-3	TGTGCCAGCAGCTTGGTGGCAGGGATTAGCACAGATACGCAGTATTTT	CASSLVAGISTDTQYF
TRBV4-1	NA	NA	TRBJ2-5	TGCGCCAGCAGCCAAGCGTACCAAGAGACCCAGTACTTC	CASSQAYQETQYF
TRBV7-2	NA	NA	TRBJ1-1	TGTGCCAGCAGCTTCAGTTCCACGATGGCTTTCTTT	CASSFSSTMAFF
TRBV5-4	TRBD2	NA	TRBJ2-5	TGTGCCAGCAGCTTGTCTAGCGGGGGGGCCGGAGAGACCCAGTACTTC	CASSLSSGGAGETQYF
TRBV5-1	NA	few	TRBJ1-1	TGCGCCAGCAGCTTGGATCAGGGGAACACTGAAGCTTTCTTT	CASSLDQGNTEAFF
TRBV7-2	TRBD2	NA	TRBJ2-3	TGTGCCAGCAGCTTAGCCGGAAGGCGGGGGAGGCGAAACCAAGATACGCAGTATTTT	CASSLAGRRGRRNQDTQYF
TRBV6-6	NA	NA	TRBJ2-7	TGTGCCAGCACCGGAGGGTCCTACGAGCAGTACTTC	CASTGGSYEQYF
TRBV18	TRBD2	NA	TRBJ2-3	TGTGCCAGCTCACCTGGACTAGCAACAGATACGCAGTATTTT	CASSPGLATDTQYF
TRBV29-1	TRBD1	NA	TRBJ1-5	TGCAGCGTGGGACAGGCTGGTAATCAGCCCCAGCATTTT	CSVGQAGNQPQHF
TRBV7-2	NA	NA	TRBJ2-7	TGTGCCAGCAGTCCACAGGTTGAGTCGTCCTACGAGCAGTACTTC	CASSPQVESSYEQYF
TRBV28	NA	NA	TRBJ1-1	TGTGCCAGCAGTTTTGTGGGGGCGGGGAACACTGAAGCTTTCTTT	CASSFVGAGNTEAFF
TRBV4-1	NA	NA	TRBJ1-5	TGCGCCAGCAGCCACGACAGAAACAATCAGCCCCAGCATTTT	CASSHDRNNQPQHF
TRBV15	NA	NA	TRBJ1-3	TGTGCCACCAGCAGAGGCAGGGTTGGCTCTGGAAACACCATATATTTT	CATSRGRVGSGNTIYF
TRBV5-1	NA	NA	TRBJ1-5	TGCGCCAGCAGAGGGGCAGATAATCAGCCCCAGCATTTT	CASRGADNQPQHF
TRBV5-6	NA	NA	TRBJ2-7	TGTGCCAGCAGCTCCGGAGGGTCGACCTACGAGCAGTACTTC	CASSSGGSTYEQYF
TRBV2	NA	few	TRBJ2-2	TGTGCCAGCAGTGAAGCAGGGGCCGGGGAGCTGTTTTTT	CASSEAGAGELFF
TRBV9	TRBD1	few	TRBJ2-3	TGTGCCAGCAGCGTAAGCGGACAGGCGAATTCCCTGACTAGCACAGATACGCAGTATTTT	CASSVSGQANSLTSTDTQYF
TRBV19	NA	NA	TRBJ1-3	TGTGCCAGTAGTATCCTGAACACCATATATTTT	CASSILNTIYF
TRBV28	TRBD1	NA	TRBJ1-2	TGTGCCAGCACTTCGGGACAGCCTTCTCGGGGCTACACCTTC	CASTSGQPSRGYTF
TRBV7-9	NA	once	TRBJ2-2	TGTGCCAGCAGTTTTCAGGGGAAAAGCACCGGGGAGCTGTTTTTT	CASSFQGKSTGELFF
TRBV7-9	NA	NA	TRBJ2-2	TGTGCCAGCAGCTTAGGCCCGAGGAACACCGGGGAGCTGTTTTTT	CASSLGPRNTGELFF
TRBV15	NA	NA	TRBJ2-7	TGTGCCACCAGCAGAGATGAGGGACTGGGCGAGCAGTACTTC	CATSRDEGLGEQYF
TRBV20-1	NA	few	TRBJ1-5	TGCAGTGCTGAAGACAGGCTCCAGCATTTT	CSAEDRLQHF
TRBV11-2	TRBD1	NA	TRBJ2-7	TGTGCCAGCAGCCGAAGGGACAGGCTGTCCTACGAGCAGTACTTC	CASSRRDRLSYEQYF
TRBV6-1	NA	NA	TRBJ2-7	TGTGCCAGCAGTGAAACTCGTTACGAGCAGTACTTC	CASSETRYEQYF
TRBV10-2	TRBD2	once	TRBJ2-3	TGCGCCAGCAGCCCAATAGCGGGAGGTGAGGCAGATACGCAGTATTTT	CASSPIAGGEADTQYF
TRBV10-3	NA	NA	TRBJ2-1	TGTGCCATCAGTGGGGTCAGTGGAGCGGACTACAATGAGCAGTTCTTC	CAISGVSGADYNEQFF
TRBV4-1	TRBD1	NA	TRBJ2-2	TGCGCCAGCAGCCTAGGGACAGGGGGAGACGGGGAGCTGTTTTTT	CASSLGTGGDGELFF
TRBV28	TRBD2	NA	TRBJ2-7	TGTGCCAGCAGTCCCTTAATTAGCGGGAGGAGCAACGAGCAGTACTTC	CASSPLISGRSNEQYF
TRBV30	NA	NA	TRBJ2-3	TGTGCCTGGAGTGTTGGGTGGGCGGATACGCAGTATTTT	CAWSVGWADTQYF
TRBV11-2	NA	NA	TRBJ1-1	TGTGCCAGCAGCTTACTTTCGGGGTGGGGCACTGAAGCTTTCTTT	CASSLLSGWGTEAFF
TRBV5-1	NA	NA	TRBJ1-3	TGCGCCAGCACCTTCGGGGGATCTGGAAACACCATATATTTT	CASTFGGSGNTIYF